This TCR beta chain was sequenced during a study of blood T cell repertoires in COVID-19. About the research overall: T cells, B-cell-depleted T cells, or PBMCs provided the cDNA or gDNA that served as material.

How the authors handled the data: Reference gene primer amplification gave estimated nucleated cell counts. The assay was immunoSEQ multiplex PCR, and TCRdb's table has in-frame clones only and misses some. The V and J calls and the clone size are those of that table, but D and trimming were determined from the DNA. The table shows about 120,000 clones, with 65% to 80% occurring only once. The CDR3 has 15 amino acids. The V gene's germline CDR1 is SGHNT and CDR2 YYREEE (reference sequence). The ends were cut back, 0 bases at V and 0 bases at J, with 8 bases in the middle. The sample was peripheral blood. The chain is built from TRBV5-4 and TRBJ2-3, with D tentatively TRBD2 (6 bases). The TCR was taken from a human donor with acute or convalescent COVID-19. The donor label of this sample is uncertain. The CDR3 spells CASSLDGGSTDTQYF. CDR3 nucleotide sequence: TGTGCCAGCAGCTTGGACGGGGGTAGCACAGATACGCAGTATTTT. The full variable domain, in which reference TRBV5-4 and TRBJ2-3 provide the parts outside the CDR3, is ETGVTQSPTHLIKTRGQQVTLRCSSQSGHNTVSWYQQALGQGPQFIFQYYREEENGRGNFPPRFSGLQFPNYSSELNVNALELDDSALYLCASSLDGGSTDTQYFGPGTRLTVL.